One sample yielded the 30 T cell receptor beta chains listed below, sequenced in a study of regulatory T cells in long-lasting Graves disease (dated by TCRdb to the early 2020s). Library creation used multiplex PCR. Sequencing took place on an Illumina HiSeq 4000. To build TCR beta libraries, CDR3 regions were amplified by Arm-PCR using iRepertoire HTBI primers. TCRdb trimmed the raw reads at Q25, called clones with MiXCR and kept productive beta chains. Every distinct CDR3 protein forms one entry, paired with its most common genes and DNA. The sample data list around 480,000 distinct CDR3 sequences, and around 16% of these were observed just once. The biggest ten clones account for 12% of the sample. The time point label of this sample denotes: newly diagnosed GD, antithyroid drugs for less than 3 months. For both TCR sequencing and RNA sequencing, RNA was extracted from PBMCs in TRIzol. These data were also filed under a second study, of T cells in Graves' hyperthyroidism and ophthalmopathy.

The sample here was peripheral blood mononuclear cells (PBMCs), taken at new diagnosis, from a patient treated with antithyroid drugs. The receptors stem from a middle-aged man with Graves disease. Donor details come from another sample of the same person, matched by shared clones.

Ten or more counts support this clonotype. This chain connects TRBV7-9 to TRBJ2-7, with TRBD2 matching 8 bases. The CDR3 extends over 16 amino acids. CDR1 SEHNR and CDR2 FQNEAQ come from the germline V gene (reference sequence). V was clipped by 5 bases and J by 5 bases; unmatched bases: 14. CDR3 protein: CASSPTSGSGKNEQYF. CDR3 nucleotide sequence: TGTGCCAGCAGCCCAACCTCGGGTAGCGGGAAAAACGAGCAGTACTTC.

This clonotype was seen ten or more times. The CDR3 DNA sequence: TGCGCCAGCAGCCTGTTACAGGGGGCGGGGAACACTGAAGCTTTCTTT. It is translated as CASSLLQGAGNTEAFF. The rearrangement joins TRBV5-1 to TRBJ1-1; 9 bases map to TRBD1. The CDR3 is 16 amino acids. Losses at the gene ends were 4 bases for V and 1 base for J; bases not matched to a gene: 8. In germline, CDR1 is SGHRS, CDR2 YFSETQ.

A word on this clonotype: A single base separates this from a much larger clone, so it may be a read error. The chain has TRBV20-1 and TRBJ2-5; 11 bases fit TRBD1. CDR1 is DFQATT, CDR2 SNEGSKA, per germline (reference sequence). CDR3 length equals 15 residues. The CDR3 here is CSADGGQGAGEIQYF. Written as DNA, the CDR3 is TGCAGTGCTGACGGAGGACAGGGGGCGGGAGAGATCCAGTACTTC.

This clonotype was seen at least ten times. The chain joins TRBV20-1 to TRBJ1-1, with TRBD1 matching over 7 bases. The CDR3 consists of 13 residues. Germline CDR1 is DFQATT and CDR2 is SNEGSKA (reference sequence). The ends lost 5 bases at V and 3 bases at J; junction bases unmatched: 6. The CDR3 loop is CSAYRGGDTEAFF. The CDR3 region has the DNA TGCAGTGCTTACAGGGGAGGCGACACTGAAGCTTTCTTT.

This chain joins TRBV6-1 and TRBJ1-5, with D hard to call. Germline loops: CDR1 MNHNS, CDR2 SASEGT. CDR3 size: 14 residues. The V end was cut by 6 bases, the J end by 5 bases, with 14 bases between. CDR3 amino acids: CASSAPRTDQPQHF. As DNA, the CDR3 is TGTGCCAGCAGCGCCCCCCGGACGGATCAGCCCCAGCATTTT.

This clonotype has a single count. In nucleotides, the CDR3 is TGCAGTGCTCACCCCGGGACTAGCTACTACGAGCAGTACTTC. It is translated as CSAHPGTSYYEQYF. The rearrangement joins TRBV20-1 to TRBJ2-7; 9 bases align to TRBD2. Germline loops: CDR1 DFQATT, CDR2 SNEGSKA (reference sequence). CDR3 length: 14 residues. Losses at the gene ends were 5 bases for V and 3 bases for J; bases not matched to a gene: 8.

This clonotype was found many times. This chain uses TRBV28 with TRBJ2-2; D gene uncertain. V gave up 6 bases and J gave up 4 bases, with 18 bases separating them. The CDR3 consists of 16 residues. CDR1 MDHEN and CDR2 SYDVKM come from the germline V gene. DNA of the CDR3: TGTGCCAGCAGCCCAATCGCCGGGCTTATCACCGGGGAGCTGTTTTTT. Translation gives CASSPIAGLITGELFF.

This clonotype was seen repeatedly, ten times or more. The chain uses TRBV19 and TRBJ1-5, with D perhaps matching TRBD1 (6 bases). This CDR3 has 17 amino acids. The ends were cut back, 5 bases at V and 4 bases at J, with 21 bases in the middle. Germline CDR1 and CDR2: LNHDA and SQIVND (reference sequence). This CDR3 reads CASSLGQLRTLNQPQHF. In DNA, the CDR3 is TGTGCCAGTAGTCTTGGACAGCTTCGAACTCTGAATCAGCCCCAGCATTTT.

This clonotype occurred a few times. The V call is TRBV19, the J call TRBJ2-2; tentatively, D is TRBD2 (5 bases). Germline CDR1 LNHDA, CDR2 SQIVND (reference sequence). This CDR3 is built from 15 residues. V was trimmed by 3 bases and J by 1 base, leaving 9 bases between them. This CDR3 is CASSILGRNTGELFF. The CDR3 DNA is TGTGCCAGTAGTATCTTAGGGAGGAACACCGGGGAGCTGTTTTTT.

In this sample, this clonotype turned up many times. V is TRBV5-1 and J is TRBJ2-7; D might be TRBD1 (6 bases). Germline CDR1 and CDR2: SGHRS and YFSETQ. V gave up 3 bases and J gave up 0 bases, with 13 bases separating them. This CDR3 spans 15 amino acids. The CDR3 region is CASSYGTIASYEQYF. The CDR3 DNA is TGCGCCAGCAGCTATGGGACAATCGCCTCCTACGAGCAGTACTTC.

V gene TRBV29-1 combines with J gene TRBJ1-4; TRBD1 agrees at 7 bases. V trimming: 6 bases; J trimming: 6 bases; junction bases outside the gene matches: 4. CDR1 and CDR2 from the germline V gene are SQVTM and ANQGSEA. The CDR3 length is 12 residues. CDR3 region: CSVAGQDEKLFF. CDR3 in DNA: TGCAGCGTAGCAGGACAGGATGAAAAACTGTTTTTT.

The J gene is TRBJ1-5, the V gene TRBV29-1, with D unclear. From germline, CDR1 is SQVTM and CDR2 ANQGSEA. The CDR3 has 14 amino acids. The V end lost 4 bases, the J end lost 0 bases, and 10 bases lay between the germline ends. Here the CDR3 DNA reads TGCAGCGTTGGCGAAGGGAATAGCAATCAGCCCCAGCATTTT. Amino acid sequence: CSVGEGNSNQPQHF.

This clonotype was seen at least ten times. The gene calls are TRBV11-2 and TRBJ2-1, with TRBD2 matching over 7 bases. V lost 2 bases to trimming and J lost 2 bases; unmatched junction nucleotides: 9. CDR1 and CDR2 (germline): SGHAT, FQNNGV. The CDR3 spans 17 residues. CDR3 sequence: CASSLRGGTTTYNEQFF. The DNA for the CDR3 is TGTGCCAGCAGCTTAAGGGGCGGGACTACTACCTACAATGAGCAGTTCTTC.

The chain links TRBV25-1 to TRBJ1-5; weak D call: TRBD1 (5 bases). The V end was cut by 4 bases, the J end by 6 bases, with 10 bases between. The germline gives CDR1 MGHDK, CDR2 SYGVNS. The CDR3 contains 13 residues. CDR3 sequence reads: CASSGTGAQPQHF. CDR3 bases: TGTGCCAGCAGTGGTACAGGTGCTCAGCCCCAGCATTTT.

V gene TRBV5-1 combines with J gene TRBJ2-7; 7 bases map to TRBD1. Germline V CDR1 and CDR2: SGHRS, YFSETQ. This CDR3 spans 14 amino acids. Unmatched junction bases numbered 6, after V lost 4 bases and J lost 2 bases. Written as DNA, the CDR3 is TGCGCCAGCAGCCCCACAGGACAGGCCTACGAGCAGTACTTC. Amino acid sequence: CASSPTGQAYEQYF.

This clonotype came up many times. The V call is TRBV7-3, the J call TRBJ2-1; 7 nucleotides agree with TRBD1. Trimming took 5 bases from V and 0 from J; bases not matched to a gene: 7. The CDR3 is 16 residues long. Germline V gene lookup returns CDR1 SGHTA and CDR2 FQGTGA. The CDR3 nucleotides are TGTGCCAGCAGCCTAAGGACAGGAAGCTCCTACAATGAGCAGTTCTTC. Its protein product is CASSLRTGSSYNEQFF.

The chain carries TRBV20-1 and TRBJ1-5; weak D call: TRBD1 (6 bases). V was trimmed by 2 bases and J by 7 bases, leaving 12 bases between them. This CDR3 region has 13 residues. Germline-derived CDR1 and CDR2 are DFQATT and SNEGSKA (reference sequence). This CDR3 is CSARIRGPQPQHF. In nucleotides, the CDR3 is TGCAGTGCTAGAATCAGGGGACCGCAGCCCCAGCATTTT.

This clonotype was detected a few times. J is TRBJ2-2 and V is TRBV27, with D possibly TRBD2 on 6 matching bases. CDR3 length equals 14 residues. The V end lost 3 bases, the J end lost 2 bases, and 7 bases lay between the germline ends. From germline, CDR1 is MNHEY and CDR2 SMNVEV (reference sequence). CDR3 region: CASSFGTNTGELFF. DNA for the CDR3: TGTGCCAGCAGTTTTGGGACTAACACCGGGGAGCTGTTTTTT.

For this clonotype: The likely explanation is a read error, given a far larger clone one base away. The chain employs TRBV20-1 and TRBJ2-7; 10 bases are shared with TRBD1. The ends lost 5 bases at V and 7 bases at J; junction bases unmatched: 20. The CDR3 has 17 residues. Germline CDR1 reads DFQATT; CDR2 reads SNEGSKA (reference sequence). The CDR3 here is CSASGTGALASYNEQYF. The CDR3 DNA follows: TGCAGTGCTTCCGGGACAGGGGCCCTTGCATCCTACAATGAGCAGTACTTC.

This clonotype was counted between two and nine times. The chain is built from TRBV9 and TRBJ2-2; D gene ambiguous. V dropped 3 bases and J dropped 5 bases, with 8 bases sitting between them. The CDR3 spans 13 residues. Germline loops: CDR1 SGDLS, CDR2 YYNGEE. For the CDR3, the DNA is TGTGCCAGCAGCGGTAGTGGTACCGGGGAGCTGTTTTTT. Its translation: CASSGSGTGELFF.

This clonotype was detected many times. V usage is TRBV3-1 and J usage is TRBJ2-7, with 12 bases identical to TRBD2. In germline, CDR1 is LGHDT, CDR2 YNNKEL (reference sequence). The CDR3 extends over 17 amino acids. V gave up 4 bases and J gave up 0 bases; unmatched junction bases: 7. The CDR3 loop reads CASSPFRTSGASYEQYF. The CDR3 DNA sequence: TGTGCCAGCAGCCCCTTTCGGACTAGCGGGGCCTCCTACGAGCAGTACTTC.

This clonotype has only a few counts. The chain carries TRBV6-9 and TRBJ2-7; the D gene is possibly TRBD2 (5 bases). The ends were cut back, 4 bases at V and 4 bases at J, with 17 bases in the middle. The CDR3 is made up of 15 amino acids. CDR1 and CDR2 (germline): MNHGY, SVAAGI. The CDR3 region is CASSSTRDALYEQYF. The CDR3 nucleotides are TGTGCCAGCAGTTCCACTCGGGATGCACTTTACGAGCAGTACTTC.

Many counts were recorded for this clonotype. The V gene is TRBV3-1, the J gene TRBJ1-1, with D perhaps matching TRBD1 (6 bases). The germline gives CDR1 LGHDT, CDR2 YNNKEL (reference sequence). Trimming stripped 5 bases from V and 7 bases from J, with 20 bases between. The CDR3 is made up of 15 amino acids. The CDR3 DNA sequence: TGTGCCAGCAGCTTCGGACAGACGCCAATAGGTGAAGCTTTCTTT. This codes for CASSFGQTPIGEAFF.

This rearrangement joins TRBV24-1 to TRBJ2-3; 11 bases line up with TRBD2. Per germline, CDR1 KGHDR and CDR2 SFDVKD. This CDR3 region has 18 residues. With V trimmed by 1 base and J by 0 bases, 5 bases remained unmatched. CDR3 protein: CATSDFRTSGFSTDTQYF. CDR3 sequence (DNA): TGTGCCACCAGTGATTTCCGGACTAGCGGGTTTAGCACAGATACGCAGTATTTT.

With respect to this clonotype: This clone may be a read error of a much larger clone one base away. The CDR3 is CASGLAGLAVNEQFF. The CDR3 DNA reads as TGTGCCAGCGGTTTGGCGGGACTAGCGGTAAATGAGCAGTTCTTC. The chain has TRBV12-3 or TRBV12-4 and TRBJ2-1, with 11 bases lining up with TRBD2. This CDR3 comprises 15 residues.

The J gene is TRBJ1-1, the V gene TRBV24-1; D is ambiguous. Germline V gene lookup returns CDR1 KGHDR and CDR2 SFDVKD. The CDR3 length is 13 residues. V lost 9 bases and J 4 bases, leaving 14 bases between the germline ends. As DNA, the CDR3 is TGTGCCACCCCCCTCGGGAGGCCCACTGAAGCTTTCTTT. Amino acid sequence: CATPLGRPTEAFF.

This clonotype came up many times. The rearrangement joins TRBV12-3 or TRBV12-4 to TRBJ1-2; D gene ambiguous. The V and J ends lost 4 bases and 0 bases respectively, with 12 bases between them. This CDR3 region has 15 residues. In nucleotides, the CDR3 is TGTGCCAGCAGTTCCCCACGCCGGTCTAACTATGGCTACACCTTC. Translating gives CASSSPRRSNYGYTF.

In this sample, this clonotype turned up many times. CDR3 region: CASSEEVMNTQYF. As DNA, the CDR3 is TGTGCCAGCAGCGAGGAGGTCATGAATACGCAGTATTTT. The V gene is TRBV9, the J gene TRBJ2-3; D possibly corresponds to TRBD2 (5 bases). V was cut by 3 bases and J by 7 bases, with 12 bases left in between. The CDR3 totals 13 residues. In germline, CDR1 is SGDLS, CDR2 YYNGEE.

This clonotype was counted many times. The chain has TRBV9 and TRBJ2-7; tentative D call: TRBD2 (5 bases). Germline CDR1 and CDR2: SGDLS and YYNGEE. The V end was cut by 4 bases, the J end by 5 bases, with 22 bases between. The CDR3 covers 16 residues. The CDR3 here is CASSPHVGSSLDEQYF. Here the CDR3 DNA reads TGTGCCAGCAGCCCCCATGTTGGGAGCTCCTTGGACGAGCAGTACTTC.

V gene TRBV4-1 combines with J gene TRBJ2-3, with D perhaps TRBD1 or TRBD2 (6 bases each). The CDR3 spans 13 residues. Trimming cost V 2 bases and J 11 bases, with 14 bases left between them. Germline assignment: CDR1 MGHRA and CDR2 YSYEKL. CDR3 sequence: CASSQLTEGEQYF. The DNA of the CDR3 is TGCGCCAGCAGCCAACTCACGGAGGGGGAGCAGTATTTT.